The 30 T cell receptor beta chains presented below share a single source sample, sequenced in a study of cytomegalovirus exposure and HLA in healthy donors. Primers included in the PCR were 60 Vbeta and 13 Jbeta primers. Using immunoSEQ multiplex PCR, the repertoire was profiled, and TCRdb retains in-frame clones only, with some absent. The table lists 150,000 to 200,000 clones, 80% of them singletons. The material sequenced was PBMCs. These receptors were obtained from a man between 18 and 29 years old in good health and CMV-seropositive.

The J gene is TRBJ2-4, the V gene TRBV9, with 10 bases lining up with TRBD2. The germline gives CDR1 SGDLS, CDR2 YYNGEE. The J segment lost 4 bases and the V segment lost 0 bases, leaving 7 bases of the junction unmatched. CDR3 size: 17 residues. The CDR3 coding sequence is TGTGCCAGCAGCGTAGACCCCGGACTAGCGGCGAAAAACATTCAGTACTTC. Amino acid sequence: CASSVDPGLAAKNIQYF.

V is TRBV7-6 and J is TRBJ2-5; TRBD2 agrees at 8 bases. The V segment lost 6 bases and the J segment 5 bases; nucleotides outside the gene matches: 5. The CDR3 is 13 residues long. Germline V gene data show CDR1 as SGHVS and CDR2 as FNYEAQ. The CDR3 spells CASRAGGGETQYF. The CDR3 DNA follows: TGTGCCAGCAGGGCGGGAGGTGGGGAGACCCAGTACTTC.

The chain recombines TRBV5-1 with TRBJ1-2; 8 nucleotides line up with TRBD1. The trim removed 4 bases at V and 7 bases at J, leaving 12 bases unmatched. Germline assignment: CDR1 SGHRS and CDR2 YFSETQ. The CDR3 loop spans 15 amino acids. The CDR3 nucleotides are TGCGCCAGCAGCCCAGCAGGGGGCAATGCCGGTGGCTACACCTTC. As protein: CASSPAGGNAGGYTF.

The rearrangement joins TRBV27 to TRBJ2-7; 10 bases line up with TRBD1. The ends lost 4 bases at V and 4 bases at J; junction bases unmatched: 7. CDR3 length: 15 amino acids. Germline values: CDR1 MNHEY, CDR2 SMNVEV (reference sequence). CDR3 sequence (DNA): TGTGCCAGCAGTTCGACAGGGGGCCGTGGTTACGAGCAGTACTTC. It translates to CASSSTGGRGYEQYF.

CDR3 residues: CASRFQGDQPQHF. The CDR3, as DNA: TGTGCCAGCAGATTCCAGGGTGATCAGCCCCAGCATTTT. The V call is TRBV6-5, the J call TRBJ1-5, with TRBD1 as a possible D gene (5 bases). Between the trimmed V and J ends, which lost 6 bases and 5 bases, there was a span of 11 bases. Per germline, CDR1 MNHEY and CDR2 SVGAGI. The CDR3 has 13 amino acids.

This clone was counted a few times. V gene TRBV6-5 combines with J gene TRBJ2-7; 8 positions agree with TRBD2. From germline, CDR1 is MNHEY and CDR2 SVGAGI. V was pared by 2 bases and J by 0 bases, with 3 bases of the junction left unmatched. The CDR3 has 15 amino acids. CDR3 coding DNA: TGTGCCAGCAGTTACACTAGCGGACGCTCCTACGAGCAGTACTTC. It encodes CASSYTSGRSYEQYF.

The gene calls are TRBV5-6 and TRBJ2-7; D unclear. In germline, CDR1 is SGHDT, CDR2 YYEEEE. The CDR3 is made up of 15 amino acids. V was trimmed by 4 bases and J by 6 bases, leaving 20 bases between them. CDR3 coding DNA: TGTGCCAGCAGCACCCGCCTTTTTGCCCCTACCGAGCAGTACTTC. It yields the protein CASSTRLFAPTEQYF. Filled out from reference TRBV5-6 and TRBJ2-7, the complete variable domain reads DAGVTQSPTHLIKTRGQQVTLRCSPKSGHDTVSWYQQALGQGPQFIFQYYEEEERQRGNFPDRFSGHQFPNYSSELNVNALLLGDSALYLCASSTRLFAPTEQYFGPGTRLTVT.

V usage is TRBV15 and J usage is TRBJ1-5; 7 positions match TRBD1. V was clipped by 5 bases and J by 5 bases; unmatched bases: 6. CDR1 is LNHNV and CDR2 is YYDKDF in the germline V gene (reference sequence). This CDR3 spans 14 amino acids. CDR3 bases: TGTGCCACCAGCTCGACAGGGCCCCATCAGCCCCAGCATTTT. It is translated as CATSSTGPHQPQHF.

The CDR3 DNA sequence: TGTGCTAGTGGCCAAACAGGGAACACTGAAGCTTTCTTT. It codes for CASGQTGNTEAFF. This sequence joins TRBV12-5 and TRBJ1-1; perhaps TRBD1 as D (5 bases). Trimming shortened V by 6 bases and J by 1 base, and 9 bases separated the two germline ends. Per the germline V gene, CDR1 is LGHNT and CDR2 is FRNRAP. This CDR3 contains 13 residues.

This chain joins TRBV27 and TRBJ2-7; 7 nucleotides align to TRBD2. The CDR3 contains 13 residues. The germline V gene encodes CDR1 MNHEY and CDR2 SMNVEV (reference sequence). The V gene end was trimmed by 4 bases and the J gene end by 1 base; junction bases not matched to a gene: 1. The CDR3 DNA reads as TGTGCCAGCAGTTGGGGGGGATCCTACGAGCAGTACTTC. Translated: CASSWGGSYEQYF.

The chain has TRBV6-5 and TRBJ2-7, with TRBD2 as a possible D gene (6 bases). Trimming removed 0 bases at V and 3 bases at J, with 15 bases between. The germline gives CDR1 MNHEY, CDR2 SVGAGI. CDR3 length: 16 residues. Written as DNA, the CDR3 is TGTGCCAGCAGTTACTCGATGGAGGGAGGCAGCTACGAGCAGTACTTC. Encoded protein: CASSYSMEGGSYEQYF.

V gene TRBV14 combines with J gene TRBJ1-1, with a possible D match to TRBD1 (5 bases). This CDR3 region has 12 residues. V lost 5 bases and J lost 6, with 10 bases in between. Germline values: CDR1 SGHDN, CDR2 FVKESK. The CDR3 region has the DNA TGTGCCAGCAGCTGGGGGGTCGCTGAAGCTTTCTTT. Translated: CASSWGVAEAFF.

J is TRBJ2-2 and V is TRBV10-1; D not certain. The length of the CDR3 is 12 residues. V was clipped by 6 bases and J by 5 bases, with 7 bases between them. The germline V gene encodes CDR1 WNHNN and CDR2 SYGVQD (reference sequence). CDR3: CASSDTTGELFF. The CDR3 bases are TGCGCCAGCAGCGACACAACCGGGGAGCTGTTTTTT.

The chain has TRBV14 and TRBJ1-1, with 7 bases fitting TRBD1. The CDR3 consists of 14 residues. The germline CDR1 and CDR2 sequences are SGHDN and FVKESK. The V gene end was trimmed by 4 bases and the J gene end by 4 bases; junction bases not matched to a gene: 6. CDR3 DNA sequence: TGTGCCAGCAGCCCCACCCAGGGGGGCACTGAAGCTTTCTTT. It is translated as CASSPTQGGTEAFF.

The table lists this clone with a count of one. The chain is built from TRBV29-1 and TRBJ1-2; the D gene is possibly TRBD1 (5 bases). Trimming pared 4 bases from V and 3 bases from J, leaving 21 bases between. The CDR3 consists of 16 residues. Germline V gives CDR1 SQVTM, CDR2 ANQGSEA. This CDR3 reads CSVGAELQVVDYGYTF. Here the CDR3 DNA reads TGCAGCGTTGGGGCTGAGTTACAGGTTGTGGACTATGGCTACACCTTC. Complete variable domain (other parts from reference TRBV29-1 and TRBJ1-2): SAVISQKPSRDICQRGTSLTIQCQVDSQVTMMFWYRQQPGQSLTLIATANQGSEATYESGFVIDKFPISRPNLTFSTLTVSNMSPEDSSIYLCSVGAELQVVDYGYTFGSGTRLTVV.

The rearrangement links TRBV4-1 to TRBJ1-1; D is perhaps TRBD1 (5 bases). V dropped 1 base and J dropped 11 bases, with 11 bases sitting between them. Germline assignment: CDR1 MGHRA and CDR2 YSYEKL. This CDR3 has 12 amino acids. Written as DNA, the CDR3 is TGCGCCAGCAGCCAAGGTACGGGGGTGGCTTTCTTT. This sequence encodes CASSQGTGVAFF.

The chain employs TRBV7-2 and TRBJ2-7; 8 bases match TRBD1. Unmatched junction bases numbered 10, after V lost 5 bases and J lost 7 bases. This CDR3 is 14 amino acids long. Per the germline V gene, CDR1 is SGHTA and CDR2 is FQGNSA. The CDR3 DNA follows: TGTGCCAGCAGCCTCGGACAGGGTTTCTGGGAGCAGTACTTC. Translating it yields CASSLGQGFWEQYF.

V is TRBV6-5 and J is TRBJ1-1; D is perhaps TRBD1 (6 bases). Germline V lookup: CDR1 MNHEY, CDR2 SVGAGI. The CDR3 runs to 16 residues. With 4 bases removed from V and 0 bases from J, the gap between germline ends came to 15 bases. The CDR3 DNA is TGTGCCAGCAGTTTATCGGGACAACTTATGAACACTGAAGCTTTCTTT. Its translation: CASSLSGQLMNTEAFF.

Only one count was recorded for this clone. The chain has TRBV6-5 and TRBJ1-2, with TRBD1 matching over 8 bases. V shed 4 bases and J 8 bases; nucleotides not matched to a gene: 9. The CDR3 extends over 14 amino acids. The germline gives CDR1 MNHEY, CDR2 SVGAGI. The CDR3 nucleotides read TGTGCCAGCAGTTCCCCAGGGGGCGGTCCGGGCTACACCTTC. Amino acid sequence: CASSSPGGGPGYTF.

This chain uses TRBV6-6 with TRBJ2-5, with D possibly being TRBD1 (6 bases). The ends were cut back, 8 bases at V and 5 bases at J, with 6 bases in the middle. CDR3 length: 10 amino acids. Looked up from germline, CDR1 is MNHNY and CDR2 is SVGAGI (reference sequence). The CDR3 spells CASQGETQYF. The CDR3 coding sequence is TGTGCCAGCCAGGGGGAGACCCAGTACTTC.

The chain joins TRBV30 to TRBJ2-5; TRBD1 aligns across 8 bases. The J call is in doubt because the DNA end fits TRBJ2-7 better. Per the germline V gene, CDR1 is GTSNPN and CDR2 is SVGIG (reference sequence). The length of the CDR3 is 15 residues. CDR3: CAWSDRGTGTYEQYF. DNA of the CDR3: TGTGCCTGGAGTGACCGGGGGACAGGAACCTACGAGCAGTACTTC.

This sequence joins TRBV27 and TRBJ2-7, with 7 bases that match TRBD2. V lost 2 bases, J lost 6 bases, and 4 bases stayed unmatched. The CDR3 covers 13 residues. Germline CDR1 reads MNHEY; CDR2 reads SMNVEV (reference sequence). This CDR3 is CASSLEPGGEQYF. CDR3 DNA: TGTGCCAGCAGTTTAGAGCCGGGGGGCGAGCAGTACTTC.

V gene TRBV30 combines with J gene TRBJ2-1, with TRBD2 identical over 10 bases. The germline V gene has CDR1 GTSNPN and CDR2 SVGIG (reference sequence). This CDR3 spans 14 amino acids. V lost 5 bases, J lost 8 bases, and 9 bases stayed unmatched. The CDR3 is CAWGLAEAPHEQFF. The CDR3 DNA reads as TGTGCCTGGGGACTAGCGGAGGCCCCCCATGAGCAGTTCTTC.

The rearrangement links TRBV11-2 to TRBJ2-1, with TRBD1 matching over 12 bases. In germline, CDR1 is SGHAT, CDR2 FQNNGV. The V and J ends lost 5 bases and 7 bases, in that order; junction bases with no gene match: 9. This CDR3 is 16 amino acids long. The CDR3 is CASSHSGQGASNEQFF. Written as DNA, the CDR3 is TGTGCCAGCAGCCACTCGGGACAGGGGGCGAGTAATGAGCAGTTCTTC.

The chain recombines TRBV23-1 with TRBJ2-5, with 10 bases fitting TRBD1. TRBV23-1 is identified as an open reading frame with a role that is uncertain. The CDR3 length is 16 residues. V shed 5 bases, J shed 5 bases, and the junction held 11 bases outside the gene matches. The CDR3 region is CASSYTGTGEWETQYF. The CDR3 bases are TGCGCCAGCAGTTATACCGGGACAGGGGAGTGGGAGACCCAGTACTTC.

A few counts support this clone. The chain couples TRBV18 to TRBJ2-1; 7 bases line up with TRBD2. Trimming cost V 3 bases and J 10 bases; bases outside gene matches: 15. Germline values: CDR1 KGHSH, CDR2 LQKENI. The CDR3 runs 16 residues. CDR3 amino acids: CASSPPVGGFVGEQFF. The CDR3, as DNA: TGTGCCAGCTCACCCCCAGTGGGGGGGTTTGTTGGGGAGCAGTTCTTC.

In its sample, this clone was seen once. The chain couples TRBV27 to TRBJ2-7; perhaps TRBD2 as D (6 bases). Germline V gene sequence: CDR1 MNHEY, CDR2 SMNVEV (reference sequence). Deletions cut 9 bases from V and 1 base from J, with 13 bases between. The CDR3 extends over 13 amino acids. The CDR3 DNA follows: TGTGCCAGTGGGGCGGGATATTCCTACGAGCAGTACTTC. Translated, it gives CASGAGYSYEQYF.

The chain employs TRBV23-1 and TRBJ2-7; TRBD2 might be the D (5 bases). TRBV23-1 is known as an ORF, though its function is uncertain. V was cut by 11 bases and J by 0 bases, with 17 bases left in between. The CDR3 is 14 residues long. CDR3 region: CAVHRDRVSYEQYF. Written as DNA, the CDR3 is TGCGCCGTCCACCGGGATCGGGTCTCCTACGAGCAGTACTTC.

The genes are TRBV9 and TRBJ1-1, with TRBD1 matching 7 bases. With V trimmed by 6 bases and J by 6 bases, 11 bases remained unmatched. CDR1 is SGDLS and CDR2 is YYNGEE in the germline V gene. CDR3 size: 14 residues. CDR3 DNA: TGTGCCAGCACCAAGGGGGCCGGTTATGCTGAAGCTTTCTTT. This gives the protein CASTKGAGYAEAFF.

This clone came up a few times. The chain links TRBV6-5 to TRBJ1-5; D call uncertain. From germline, CDR1 is MNHEY and CDR2 SVGAGI. CDR3 length: 14 residues. The V and J ends lost 4 bases and 4 bases respectively, with 11 bases between them. Here the CDR3 DNA reads TGTGCCAGCAGTTTCTTGGGGAGTAATCAGCCCCAGCATTTT. Protein: CASSFLGSNQPQHF.